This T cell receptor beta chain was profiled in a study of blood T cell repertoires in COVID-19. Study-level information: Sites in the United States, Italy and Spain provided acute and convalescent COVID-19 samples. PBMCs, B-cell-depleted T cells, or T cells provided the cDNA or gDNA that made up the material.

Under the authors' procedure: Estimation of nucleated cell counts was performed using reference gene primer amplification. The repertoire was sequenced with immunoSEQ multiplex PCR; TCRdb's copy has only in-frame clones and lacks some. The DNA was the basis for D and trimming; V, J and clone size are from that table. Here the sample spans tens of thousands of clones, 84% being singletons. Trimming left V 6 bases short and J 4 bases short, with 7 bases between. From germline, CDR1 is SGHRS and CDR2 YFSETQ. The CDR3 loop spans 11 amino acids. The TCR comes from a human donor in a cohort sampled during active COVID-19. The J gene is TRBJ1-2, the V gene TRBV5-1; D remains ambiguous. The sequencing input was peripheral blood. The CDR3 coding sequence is TGCGCCAGCAATGGGCCCTATGGCTACACCTTC. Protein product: CASNGPYGYTF.